Following are 2 T cell receptor beta chains from one sample sequenced in a study of blood T cell repertoires in COVID-19. Method: immunoSEQ multiplex PCR; TCRdb's copy keeps in-frame clones and lacks some. The sample lists under 350,000 clones; 80% to 90% were seen once. Sequencing was carried out using PBMCs or T cells enriched from blood (not recorded which). These receptors all stem from a woman aged 40 to 50 with acute COVID-19.

The chain recombines TRBV2 with TRBJ2-1; D is unclear. CDR1 is SNHLY, CDR2 FYNNEI, per germline. The CDR3 is made up of 13 amino acids. V dropped 8 bases and J dropped 6 bases, with 14 bases sitting between them. The CDR3 loop is CASGHRVPNEQFF. The CDR3 bases are TGTGCCAGCGGTCACCGGGTTCCCAATGAGCAGTTCTTC.

The gene calls are TRBV10-3 and TRBJ1-1, with 7 bases fitting TRBD1. The CDR3 is 14 residues long. Germline V gene lookup returns CDR1 ENHRY and CDR2 SYGVKD. V shed 2 bases, J shed 4 bases, and the junction held 4 bases outside the gene matches. The CDR3 reads CAISEPPGGTEAFF. CDR3 coding DNA: TGTGCCATCAGTGAGCCTCCAGGGGGCACTGAAGCTTTCTTT.